This passage covers 17 T cell receptor beta chains from one sample sequenced in a study of T cell repertoires in ileal Crohn's disease. The table came from immunoSEQ multiplex PCR; TCRdb's copy has only in-frame clones and leaves some out. The sample has under 35,000 clones; 80% are singletons. The sample taken for sequencing was ileal tissue. These receptors were obtained from an adult with Crohn's disease.

V gene TRBV6-1 combines with J gene TRBJ1-1; maybe TRBD1 (5 bases). The CDR3 is 14 residues long. V gave up 6 bases and J gave up 2 bases, with 13 bases separating them. CDR1 is MNHNS and CDR2 is SASEGT in the germline V gene. The CDR3 DNA reads as TGTGCCAGCAGGACGCAGGGATACAACACTGAAGCTTTCTTT. Its protein product is CASRTQGYNTEAFF.

The table lists this clone with a count of one. V is TRBV7-6 and J is TRBJ2-7; a possible D gene is TRBD2 (7 bases). CDR3 length: 15 amino acids. Trimming removed 5 bases from V and 6 bases from J, with 20 bases in between. CDR1 SGHVS and CDR2 FNYEAQ come from the germline V gene. CDR3 in amino acids: CASSQKGGAAGEQYF. DNA for the CDR3: TGTGCCAGCAGCCAGAAAGGGGGGGCGGCAGGCGAGCAGTACTTC.

This sequence joins TRBV29-1 and TRBJ1-4; D is undetermined. There are 14 residues in the CDR3. Looked up from germline, CDR1 is SQVTM and CDR2 is ANQGSEA. Trimming took 0 bases from V and 5 from J, leaving 10 bases between them. This chain's CDR3 is CSVEDGFGNEKLFF. The CDR3, as DNA: TGCAGCGTTGAAGACGGCTTCGGGAATGAAAAACTGTTTTTT.

This sequence joins TRBV15 and TRBJ2-7, with 14 bases fitting TRBD2. Germline V gives CDR1 LNHNV, CDR2 YYDKDF (reference sequence). With V trimmed by 4 bases and J by 7 bases, 12 bases remained unmatched. CDR3 length equals 17 residues. The chain's CDR3 is CATSKGTSGSRTGEQYF. Written as DNA, the CDR3 is TGTGCCACCAGCAAGGGGACTAGCGGGAGTAGAACGGGAGAGCAGTACTTC.

V and J are TRBV5-1 and TRBJ1-1; 8 bases are shared with TRBD1. Germline trimming cut 1 base from V and 4 bases from J; bases unmatched to any gene: 6. Germline V gives CDR1 SGHRS, CDR2 YFSETQ. CDR3 length: 15 residues. CDR3 bases: TGCGCCAGCAGCTTGTACTATCAGGGGGCCACTGAAGCTTTCTTT. Translating gives CASSLYYQGATEAFF.

The V call is TRBV6-5, the J call TRBJ1-1; D is uncertain. V lost 2 bases and J lost 1, with 14 bases in between. Germline CDR1 and CDR2: MNHEY and SVGAGI. The CDR3 consists of 16 residues. The CDR3 DNA follows: TGTGCCAGCAGTTACCTCTGGGCGGGAGGGAACACTGAAGCTTTCTTT. It translates to CASSYLWAGGNTEAFF.

The rearrangement links TRBV6-1 to TRBJ2-7, with D uncertain. The CDR3 length is 16 residues. Germline CDR1 MNHNS, CDR2 SASEGT. V gave up 1 base and J gave up 1 base, with 14 bases separating them. The DNA for the CDR3 is TGTGCCAGCAGTGAAGAAATTTGGGCAGTTTCCTACGAGCAGTACTTC. Protein sequence: CASSEEIWAVSYEQYF.

Written as DNA, the CDR3 is TGTGCCAGCAGCTACGGGGGGGCCTATGGGGAGACCCAGTACTTC. Translating gives CASSYGGAYGETQYF. The chain couples TRBV7-2 to TRBJ2-5, with 8 nucleotides matching TRBD2. V was clipped by 4 bases and J by 5 bases; unmatched bases: 9. This CDR3 comprises 15 residues. CDR1 and CDR2 from the germline V gene are SGHTA and FQGNSA.

This CDR3 is CASSLGFSRDEQFF. The CDR3 nucleotides are TGTGCCAGCAGCTTAGGGTTCTCCCGGGATGAGCAGTTCTTC. This chain links TRBV11-2 with TRBJ2-1; the D is unclear. Germline loops: CDR1 SGHAT, CDR2 FQNNGV. V lost 1 base to trimming and J lost 8 bases, with 12 bases between them. The CDR3 loop spans 14 amino acids.

The gene calls are TRBV5-4 and TRBJ1-4; the D gene is possibly TRBD1 (5 bases). The CDR3 runs 15 residues. V lost 0 bases, J lost 4 bases, and 10 bases lay in between. Looked up from germline, CDR1 is SGHNT and CDR2 is YYREEE (reference sequence). As DNA, the CDR3 is TGTGCCAGCAGCTTGGCCGGGGGGAATAATGAAAAACTGTTTTTT. Translated: CASSLAGGNNEKLFF. The whole variable domain, remainder taken from reference TRBV5-4 and TRBJ1-4, is ETGVTQSPTHLIKTRGQQVTLRCSSQSGHNTVSWYQQALGQGPQFIFQYYREEENGRGNFPPRFSGLQFPNYSSELNVNALELDDSALYLCASSLAGGNNEKLFFGSGTQLSVL.

The chain links TRBV5-4 to TRBJ2-2; 7 bases fit TRBD1. V was clipped by 3 bases and J by 12 bases; unmatched bases: 5. The length of the CDR3 is 12 residues. Germline V gene lookup returns CDR1 SGHNT and CDR2 YYREEE (reference sequence). The CDR3 region has the DNA TGTGCCAGCAGCTCGACAGGGATGAAGCTGTTTTTT. Amino acids: CASSSTGMKLFF.

The chain joins TRBV30 to TRBJ2-1, with TRBD2 matching over 11 bases. V lost 2 bases to trimming and J lost 16 bases; unmatched junction nucleotides: 10. The CDR3 sequence is 13 residues long. CDR1 and CDR2 (germline): GTSNPN, SVGIG (reference sequence). The CDR3 nucleotides read TGTGCCTGGAGTAGTACAGGGACTAGCGGAGCCTTCTTC. Residues: CAWSSTGTSGAFF.

The chain carries TRBV12-5 and TRBJ1-3, with D maybe TRBD1 (5 bases). The CDR3 covers 16 residues. Trimming pared 8 bases from V and 0 bases from J, leaving 17 bases between. Germline lookup yields CDR1 LGHNT and CDR2 FRNRAP. The CDR3, as DNA: TGTGCTAGTTGCAGCGATGGCAGGGCCTCTGGAAACACCATATATTTT. Its translation: CASCSDGRASGNTIYF.

The chain uses TRBV10-3 and TRBJ2-5, with D possibly being TRBD1 (5 bases). The DNA end favors TRBJ2-7, so the J call may be wrong. The CDR3 is 15 residues long. Looked up from germline, CDR1 is ENHRY and CDR2 is SYGVKD. The CDR3 DNA reads as TGTGCCATCAGTGAAGGGGCAGGTGGGTTATACGAGCAGTACTTC. This gives the protein CAISEGAGGLYEQYF.

This clone was counted once. The chain joins TRBV4-2 to TRBJ1-5, with TRBD1 identical over 7 bases. The V and J ends lost 1 base and 2 bases, in that order; junction bases with no gene match: 5. In germline, CDR1 is LGHNA, CDR2 YNFKEQ. The CDR3 is made up of 16 amino acids. The CDR3 nucleotides are TGTGCCAGCAGCCAAGGTTCCGGACAGGGCAATCAGCCCCAGCATTTT. Translation gives CASSQGSGQGNQPQHF.

This rearrangement joins TRBV6-6 to TRBJ2-5, with TRBD2 identical over 7 bases. V was pared by 6 bases and J by 11 bases, with 9 bases of the junction left unmatched. CDR1 and CDR2 from the germline V gene are MNHNY and SVGAGI (reference sequence). The CDR3 has 12 amino acids. The CDR3 DNA sequence: TGTGCCAGCAGCCCCCCCGGGCGGGAGCAGTACTTC. This sequence encodes CASSPPGREQYF.

The chain has TRBV6-6 and TRBJ1-5; 8 bases are shared with TRBD1. Per germline, CDR1 MNHNY and CDR2 SVGAGI (reference sequence). V was clipped by 6 bases and J by 2 bases; unmatched bases: 6. There are 15 residues in the CDR3. This chain's CDR3 is CASSWTGTGNQPQHF. DNA of the CDR3: TGTGCCAGCAGCTGGACAGGGACGGGCAATCAGCCCCAGCATTTT.